These 16 T cell receptor beta chains share one sample of origin, sequenced in a study of shared clonotypes between healthy human individuals (TCRdb year 2020). Library prep was done by the immunoSEQ multiplex PCR assay. TCRdb limited this immuneACCESS table to in-frame rearrangements with V and J called. A share of clones is missing; checked studies link under half to unresolved V genes, and the rest is unexplained. The table for this sample lists roughly 770,000 clones; around 96% of them were counted only once. Of the sample, less than 0.25% is held by the ten largest clones. For the CD8 naive samples, CD45RO-negative cells were positively selected for CCR7, yielding a CD45RA+CCR7+ population from which TemRA cells were excluded. Sequenced material: naive CD8+ T cells sorted from blood. The intended sense of this specimen's cell subset or site label: CD45RA+CCR7+. The origin of the receptors is a man in his thirties or forties in good health.

To note about this clone: In the same sample, other DNA sequences code for this CDR3. The J gene is TRBJ2-1, the V gene TRBV27; 7 bases line up with TRBD2. The J segment lost 0 bases and the V segment lost 4 bases, leaving 3 bases of the junction unmatched. The CDR3 totals 15 residues. Looked up from germline, CDR1 is MNHEY and CDR2 is SMNVEV (reference sequence). CDR3 DNA: TGTGCCAGCAGTTCAGGCGGGAGCTCCTACAATGAGCAGTTCTTC. This sequence encodes CASSSGGSSYNEQFF.

The chain carries TRBV2 and TRBJ2-3; 11 positions agree with TRBD1. This CDR3 has 14 amino acids. Germline V gene sequence: CDR1 SNHLY, CDR2 FYNNEI. The V and J ends lost 5 bases and 6 bases, in that order; junction bases with no gene match: 4. The CDR3 loop is CASSQGQGADTQYF. The CDR3 region has the DNA TGTGCCAGCAGTCAAGGACAGGGGGCTGATACGCAGTATTTT.

J is TRBJ2-1 and V is TRBV5-6, with 11 bases identical to TRBD2. This CDR3 is 16 amino acids long. Trimming removed 0 bases from V and 8 bases from J; junction bases left unmatched: 7. The germline V gene has CDR1 SGHDT and CDR2 YYEEEE. The CDR3 is CASSLALAGVFDEQFF. The CDR3 DNA reads as TGTGCCAGCAGCTTGGCACTAGCGGGAGTTTTCGATGAGCAGTTCTTC.

V is TRBV21-1 and J is TRBJ1-5; the DNA was not used to check the table's D call, TRBD1. TRBV21-1 is listed as a pseudogene. The CDR3 has 16 amino acids. Here the CDR3 reads CASSKEGQGACQPQHF. The CDR3 region has the DNA TGTGCCAGCAGCAAAGAGGGACAGGGGGCATGTCAGCCCCAGCATTTT.

V usage is TRBV27 and J usage is TRBJ2-7; 9 bases match TRBD2. The CDR3 length is 14 residues. With V trimmed by 8 bases and J by 5 bases, 10 bases remained unmatched. Germline V gene data show CDR1 as MNHEY and CDR2 as SMNVEV (reference sequence). CDR3 in amino acids: CASGVGLAGDEQYF. DNA of the CDR3: TGTGCCAGCGGGGTGGGACTAGCTGGAGACGAGCAGTACTTC.

The rearrangement links TRBV6-1 to TRBJ2-5; D gene unclear. This CDR3 has 14 residues. V gave up 3 bases and J gave up 2 bases, with 10 bases separating them. The germline V gene encodes CDR1 MNHNS and CDR2 SASEGT. CDR3: CASSDYVFQETQYF. CDR3 DNA: TGTGCCAGCAGTGATTACGTATTTCAAGAGACCCAGTACTTC.

CDR3 nucleotide sequence: TGTGCCAGCAGACCGGGACAAACGATTAGCAATCAGCCCCAGCATTTT. Translating it yields CASRPGQTISNQPQHF. The chain carries TRBV27 and TRBJ1-5; D might be TRBD1 (6 bases). The CDR3 runs 16 residues. With 6 bases removed from V and 0 bases from J, the gap between germline ends came to 15 bases. From germline, CDR1 is MNHEY and CDR2 SMNVEV (reference sequence).

This chain connects TRBV28 to TRBJ1-5, with D perhaps matching TRBD1 (5 bases). Germline V lookup: CDR1 MDHEN, CDR2 SYDVKM. The V and J ends lost 9 bases and 3 bases respectively, with 18 bases between them. The CDR3 has 15 residues. DNA of the CDR3: TGTGCCAGTTCGGTGGGAGGGGCGATCAATCAGCCCCAGCATTTT. Translated, it gives CASSVGGAINQPQHF.

This chain connects TRBV9 to TRBJ1-2; D gene uncertain. Germline CDR1 reads SGDLS; CDR2 reads YYNGEE. The CDR3 contains 16 residues. Trimming cost V 5 bases and J 4 bases, with 21 bases left between them. For the CDR3, the DNA is TGTGCCAGCAGTGGGTCGACTAGGCTCGGCCTCTATGGCTACACCTTC. This codes for CASSGSTRLGLYGYTF.

The chain uses TRBV4-3 and TRBJ2-3; 7 bases fit TRBD2. The germline gives CDR1 LGHNA, CDR2 YSLEER. Trimming took 2 bases from V and 2 from J; bases not matched to a gene: 4. The CDR3 sequence is 15 residues long. CDR3: CASSQTSGTTDTQYF. The CDR3 DNA follows: TGCGCCAGCAGCCAAACGAGCGGGACCACAGATACGCAGTATTTT.

The chain couples TRBV28 to TRBJ1-1; 9 bases match TRBD1. This CDR3 comprises 18 residues. The germline gives CDR1 MDHEN, CDR2 SYDVKM. The V and J ends lost 10 bases and 0 bases, in that order; junction bases with no gene match: 18. CDR3 bases: TGTGCCACCGATAGGCCTTACACAGGGGGCGGGCTGAACACTGAAGCTTTCTTT. The encoded protein is CATDRPYTGGGLNTEAFF.

This clone appeared once. V gene TRBV10-3 combines with J gene TRBJ2-6; tentatively, D is TRBD1 (5 bases). Germline CDR1 is ENHRY and CDR2 is SYGVKD. The V end lost 6 bases, the J end lost 2 bases, and 11 bases lay between the germline ends. The length of the CDR3 is 15 residues. DNA for the CDR3: TGTGCCATCAGGGATGCAGGGCCTGGGGCCAACGTCCTGACTTTC. This encodes CAIRDAGPGANVLTF.

The chain couples TRBV21-1 to TRBJ2-7; TRBD1 is the table's D call and was not checked against the DNA. TRBV21-1 is a pseudogene locus. The CDR3 covers 16 residues. CDR3 sequence (DNA): TGTGCCCCGGCGGACAGCTCACAAACCTTTTTACGAGAGGAGTACTTC. It yields the protein CAPADSSQTFLREEYF.

The rearrangement joins TRBV5-8 to TRBJ2-2, with 7 bases identical to TRBD2. The germline CDR1 and CDR2 sequences are SGHTS and YDEGEE. CDR3 length: 16 residues. V gave up 4 bases and J gave up 7 bases; unmatched junction bases: 13. This CDR3 is CASSPIWAGANGELFF. In DNA, the CDR3 is TGTGCCAGCAGCCCAATTTGGGCGGGAGCTAACGGGGAGCTGTTTTTT.

The rearrangement uses TRBV7-6 and TRBJ2-5; D gene uncertain. Germline assignment: CDR1 SGHVS and CDR2 FNYEAQ. Trimming shortened V by 5 bases and J by 2 bases, and 15 bases separated the two germline ends. The CDR3 consists of 15 residues. The CDR3 DNA is TGTGCCAGCAGCCCCCTCACGGACGGACAAGAGACCCAGTACTTC. Amino acid sequence: CASSPLTDGQETQYF. Drawing the rest from reference TRBV7-6 and TRBJ2-5, the complete variable domain is GAGVSQSPRYKVTKRGQDVALRCDPISGHVSLYWYRQALGQGPEFLTYFNYEAQQDKSGLPNDRFSAERPEGSISTLTIQRTEQRDSAMYRCASSPLTDGQETQYFGPGTRLLVL.

The chain is built from TRBV4-1 and TRBJ2-5, with 8 bases identical to TRBD2. With V trimmed by 4 bases and J by 4 bases, 8 bases remained unmatched. This CDR3 comprises 15 residues. The germline V gene encodes CDR1 MGHRA and CDR2 YSYEKL. The chain's CDR3 is CASSPQAGGGETQYF. CDR3 DNA sequence: TGCGCCAGCAGCCCCCAGGCGGGGGGCGGAGAGACCCAGTACTTC.